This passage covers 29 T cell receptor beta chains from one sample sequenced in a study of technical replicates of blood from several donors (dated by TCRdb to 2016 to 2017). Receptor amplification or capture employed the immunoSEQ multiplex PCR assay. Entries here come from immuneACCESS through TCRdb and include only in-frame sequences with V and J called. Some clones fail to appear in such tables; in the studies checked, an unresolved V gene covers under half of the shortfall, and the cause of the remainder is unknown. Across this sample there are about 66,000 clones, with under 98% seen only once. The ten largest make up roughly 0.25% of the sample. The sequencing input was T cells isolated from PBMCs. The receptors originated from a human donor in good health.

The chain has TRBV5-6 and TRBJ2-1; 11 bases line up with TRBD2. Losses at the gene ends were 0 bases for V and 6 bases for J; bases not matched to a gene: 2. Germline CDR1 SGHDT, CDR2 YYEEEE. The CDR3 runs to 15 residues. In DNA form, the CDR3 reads TGTGCCAGCAGCTTGGCCGGACTAGCGGGCAATGAGCAGTTCTTC. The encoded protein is CASSLAGLAGNEQFF.

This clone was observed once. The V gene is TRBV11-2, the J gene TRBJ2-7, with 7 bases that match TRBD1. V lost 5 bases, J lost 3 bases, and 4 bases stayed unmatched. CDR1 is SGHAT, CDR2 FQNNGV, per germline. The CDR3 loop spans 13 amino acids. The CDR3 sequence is CASSPGQNYEQYF. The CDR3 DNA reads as TGTGCCAGCAGCCCGGGACAGAACTACGAGCAGTACTTC.

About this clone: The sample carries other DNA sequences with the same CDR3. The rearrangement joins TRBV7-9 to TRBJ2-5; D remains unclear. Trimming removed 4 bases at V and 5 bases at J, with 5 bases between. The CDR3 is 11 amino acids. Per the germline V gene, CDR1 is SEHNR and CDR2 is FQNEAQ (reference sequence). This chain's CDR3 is CASSSRETQYF. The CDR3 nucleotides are TGTGCCAGCAGCTCCAGGGAGACCCAGTACTTC.

The chain's CDR3 is CAIGQGAAGNTIYF. The CDR3 bases are TGTGCCATCGGACAGGGGGCGGCTGGAAACACCATATATTTT. The J gene is TRBJ1-3, the V gene TRBV10-3, with 11 bases aligning to TRBD1. CDR3 length: 14 residues. Per germline, CDR1 ENHRY and CDR2 SYGVKD. V was pared by 8 bases and J by 2 bases, with 2 bases of the junction left unmatched.

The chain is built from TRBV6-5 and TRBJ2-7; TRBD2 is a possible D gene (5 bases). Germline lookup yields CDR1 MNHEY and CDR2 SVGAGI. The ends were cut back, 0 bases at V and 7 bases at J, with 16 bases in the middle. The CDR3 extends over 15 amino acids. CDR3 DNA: TGTGCCAGCAGTTACTCATTCCTCTTCAGCGGTGAGCAGTACTTC. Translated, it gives CASSYSFLFSGEQYF.

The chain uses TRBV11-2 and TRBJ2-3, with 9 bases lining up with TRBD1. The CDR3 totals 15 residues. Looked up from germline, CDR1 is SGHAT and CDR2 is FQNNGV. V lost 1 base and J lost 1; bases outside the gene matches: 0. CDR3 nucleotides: TGTGCCAGCAGCTTAGGGACAGGGGGCACAGATACGCAGTATTTT. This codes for CASSLGTGGTDTQYF.

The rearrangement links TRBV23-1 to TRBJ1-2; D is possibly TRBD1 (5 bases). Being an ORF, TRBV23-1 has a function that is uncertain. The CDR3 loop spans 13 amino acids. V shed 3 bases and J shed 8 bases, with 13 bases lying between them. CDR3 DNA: TGCGCCAGCAGTCATGCGGGGGAAGACGGCTACACCTTC. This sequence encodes CASSHAGEDGYTF.

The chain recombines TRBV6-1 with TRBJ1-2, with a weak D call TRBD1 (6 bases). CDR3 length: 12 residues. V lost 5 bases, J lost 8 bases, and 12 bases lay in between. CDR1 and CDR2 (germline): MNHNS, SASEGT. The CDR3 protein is CASSLQGGGYTF. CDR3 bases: TGTGCCAGCAGTCTACAGGGTGGAGGCTACACCTTC.

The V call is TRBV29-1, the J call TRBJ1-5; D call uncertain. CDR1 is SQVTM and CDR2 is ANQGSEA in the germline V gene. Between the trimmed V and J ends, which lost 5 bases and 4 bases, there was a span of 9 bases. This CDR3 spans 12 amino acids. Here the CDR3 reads CSVSNSNQPQHF. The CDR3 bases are TGCAGCGTTTCAAACAGTAATCAGCCCCAGCATTTT.

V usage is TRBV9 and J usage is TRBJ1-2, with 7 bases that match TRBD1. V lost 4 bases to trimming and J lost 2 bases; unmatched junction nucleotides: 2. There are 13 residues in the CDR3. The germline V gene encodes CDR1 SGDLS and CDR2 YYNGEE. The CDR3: CASSRDSNYGYTF. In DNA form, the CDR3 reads TGTGCCAGCAGCAGGGACAGCAACTATGGCTACACCTTC.

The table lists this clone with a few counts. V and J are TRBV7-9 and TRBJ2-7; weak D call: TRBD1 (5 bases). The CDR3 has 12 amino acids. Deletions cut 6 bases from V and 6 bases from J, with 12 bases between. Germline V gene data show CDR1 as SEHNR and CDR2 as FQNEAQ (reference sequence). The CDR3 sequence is CASSWGWGEQYF. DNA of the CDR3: TGTGCCAGCAGTTGGGGCTGGGGCGAGCAGTACTTC.

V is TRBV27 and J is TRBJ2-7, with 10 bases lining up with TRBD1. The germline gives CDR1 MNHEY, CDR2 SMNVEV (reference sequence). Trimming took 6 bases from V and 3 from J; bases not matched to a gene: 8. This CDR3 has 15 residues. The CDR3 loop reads CASSPGTGVGYEQYF. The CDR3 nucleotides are TGTGCCAGCAGCCCTGGGACAGGGGTAGGCTACGAGCAGTACTTC.

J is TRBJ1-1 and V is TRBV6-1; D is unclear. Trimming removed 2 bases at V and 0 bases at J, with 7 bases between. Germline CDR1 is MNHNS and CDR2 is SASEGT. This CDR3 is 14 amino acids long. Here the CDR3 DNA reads TGTGCCAGCAGTGAACAGTATATGAACACTGAAGCTTTCTTT. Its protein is CASSEQYMNTEAFF.

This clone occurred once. The CDR3 DNA reads TGTGCCAGTAGAAAACGGGACAGGCAAGAGACCCAGTACTTC. It specifies CASRKRDRQETQYF. The chain carries TRBV19 and TRBJ2-5; 8 nucleotides line up with TRBD1. CDR1 is LNHDA and CDR2 is SQIVND in the germline V gene (reference sequence). J was trimmed by 2 bases and V by 6 bases; bases with no gene match: 5. The CDR3 runs 14 residues.

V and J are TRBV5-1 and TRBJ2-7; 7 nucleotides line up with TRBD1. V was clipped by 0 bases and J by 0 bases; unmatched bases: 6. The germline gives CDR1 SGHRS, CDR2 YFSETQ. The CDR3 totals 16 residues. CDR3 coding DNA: TGCGCCAGCAGCTTGGGACAGGGTCTCGTCTCCTACGAGCAGTACTTC. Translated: CASSLGQGLVSYEQYF. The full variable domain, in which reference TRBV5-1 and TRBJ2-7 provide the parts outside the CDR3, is KAGVTQTPRYLIKTRGQQVTLSCSPISGHRSVSWYQQTPGQGLQFLFEYFSETQRNKGNFPGRFSGRQFSNSRSEMNVSTLELGDSALYLCASSLGQGLVSYEQYFGPGTRLTVT.

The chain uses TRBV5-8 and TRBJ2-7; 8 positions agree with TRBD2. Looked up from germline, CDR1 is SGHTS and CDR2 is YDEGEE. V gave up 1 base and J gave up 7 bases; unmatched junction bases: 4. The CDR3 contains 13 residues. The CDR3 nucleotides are TGTGCCAGCAGCTTGTCTAGCGGGTGGGAGCAGTACTTC. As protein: CASSLSSGWEQYF.

For the CDR3, the DNA is TGTGCCAGCAGTTTCATCAGGACAGGGGTTTCCGAGCAGTACTTC. This translates into CASSFIRTGVSEQYF. The chain uses TRBV28 and TRBJ2-7; 9 bases match TRBD1. Trimming at V came to 3 bases and at J to 6 bases, leaving 9 bases not matched to a gene. Germline CDR1 is MDHEN and CDR2 is SYDVKM. This CDR3 region has 15 residues.

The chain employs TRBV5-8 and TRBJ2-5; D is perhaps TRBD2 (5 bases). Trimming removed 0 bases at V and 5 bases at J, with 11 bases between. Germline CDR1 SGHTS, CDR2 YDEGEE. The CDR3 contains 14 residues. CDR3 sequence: CASSLGQREETQYF. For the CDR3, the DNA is TGTGCCAGCAGCTTGGGGCAGAGGGAGGAGACCCAGTACTTC.

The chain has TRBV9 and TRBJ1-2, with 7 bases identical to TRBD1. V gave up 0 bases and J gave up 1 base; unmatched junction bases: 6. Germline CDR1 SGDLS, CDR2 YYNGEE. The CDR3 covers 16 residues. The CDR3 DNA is TGTGCCAGCAGCGTAGCTTGGACAGGAGATAACTATGGCTACACCTTC. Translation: CASSVAWTGDNYGYTF. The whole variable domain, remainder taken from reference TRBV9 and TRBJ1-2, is DSGVTQTPKHLITATGQRVTLRCSPRSGDLSVYWYQQSLDQGLQFLIQYYNGEERAKGNILERFSAQQFPDLHSELNLSSLELGDSALYFCASSVAWTGDNYGYTFGSGTRLTVV.

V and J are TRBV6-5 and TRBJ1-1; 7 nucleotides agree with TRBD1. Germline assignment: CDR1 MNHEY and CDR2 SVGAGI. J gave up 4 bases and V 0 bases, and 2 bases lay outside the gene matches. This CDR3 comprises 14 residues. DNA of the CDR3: TGTGCCAGCAGTTACTCCGACAGGGCCACTGAAGCTTTCTTT. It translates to CASSYSDRATEAFF.

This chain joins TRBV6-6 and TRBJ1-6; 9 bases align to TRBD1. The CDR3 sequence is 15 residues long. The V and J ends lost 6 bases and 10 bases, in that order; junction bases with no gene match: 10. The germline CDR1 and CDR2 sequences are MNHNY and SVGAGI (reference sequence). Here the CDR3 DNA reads TGTGCCAGCAGACAATTACAGGGGGCGAACTCACCCCTCCACTTT. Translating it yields CASRQLQGANSPLHF.

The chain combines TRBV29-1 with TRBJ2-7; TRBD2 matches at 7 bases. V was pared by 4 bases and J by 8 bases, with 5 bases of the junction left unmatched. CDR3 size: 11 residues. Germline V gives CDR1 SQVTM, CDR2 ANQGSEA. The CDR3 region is CSVVAGEQQYF. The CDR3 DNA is TGCAGCGTTGTTGCGGGAGAACAGCAGTACTTC.

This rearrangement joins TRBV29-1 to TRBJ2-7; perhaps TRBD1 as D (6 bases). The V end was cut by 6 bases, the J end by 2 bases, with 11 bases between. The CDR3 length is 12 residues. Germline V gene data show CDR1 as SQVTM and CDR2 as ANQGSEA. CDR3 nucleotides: TGCAGCGTGGGGACAAGGCCCTACGAGCAGTACTTC. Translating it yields CSVGTRPYEQYF.

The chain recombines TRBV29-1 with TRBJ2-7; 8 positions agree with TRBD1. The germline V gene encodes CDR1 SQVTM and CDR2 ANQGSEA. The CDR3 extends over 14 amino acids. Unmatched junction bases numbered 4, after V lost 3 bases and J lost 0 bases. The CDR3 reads CSVEGTGGSYEQYF. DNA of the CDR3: TGCAGCGTTGAGGGGACAGGAGGCTCCTACGAGCAGTACTTC.

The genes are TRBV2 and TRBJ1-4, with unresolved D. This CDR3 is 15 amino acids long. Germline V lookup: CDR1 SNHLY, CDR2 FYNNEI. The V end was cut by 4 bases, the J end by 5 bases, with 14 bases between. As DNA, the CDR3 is TGTGCCAGCAGTGGGGGTGGAGGGTGGAATGAAAAACTGTTTTTT. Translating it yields CASSGGGGWNEKLFF.

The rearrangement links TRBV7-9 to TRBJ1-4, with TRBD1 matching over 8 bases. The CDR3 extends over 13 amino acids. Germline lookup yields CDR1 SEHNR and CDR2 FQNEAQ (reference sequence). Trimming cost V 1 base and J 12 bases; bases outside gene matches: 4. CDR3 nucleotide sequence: TGTGCCAGCAGCTTAGGGGCAGGGGGCCAACTGTTTTTT. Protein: CASSLGAGGQLFF.

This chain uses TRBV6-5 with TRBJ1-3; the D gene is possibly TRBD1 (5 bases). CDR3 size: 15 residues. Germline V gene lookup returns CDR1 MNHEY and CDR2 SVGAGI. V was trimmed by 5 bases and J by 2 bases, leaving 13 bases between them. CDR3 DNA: TGTGCCAGCAGTCCTTCTGTGGGGCCTGGAAACACCATATATTTT. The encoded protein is CASSPSVGPGNTIYF.

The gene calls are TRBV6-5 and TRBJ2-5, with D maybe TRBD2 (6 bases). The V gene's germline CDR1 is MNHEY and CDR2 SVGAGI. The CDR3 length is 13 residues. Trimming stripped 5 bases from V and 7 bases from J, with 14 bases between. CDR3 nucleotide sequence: TGTGCCAGCAGTCAGGGACTGTTCAGGACCCAGTACTTC. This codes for CASSQGLFRTQYF.

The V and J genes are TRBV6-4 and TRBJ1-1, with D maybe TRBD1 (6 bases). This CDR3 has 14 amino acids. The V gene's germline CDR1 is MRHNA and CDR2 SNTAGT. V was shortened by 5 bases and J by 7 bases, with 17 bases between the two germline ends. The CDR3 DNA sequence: TGTGCCAGCAGTCCGAGCCCGGGGGGCGTTGAAGCTTTCTTT. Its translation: CASSPSPGGVEAFF.